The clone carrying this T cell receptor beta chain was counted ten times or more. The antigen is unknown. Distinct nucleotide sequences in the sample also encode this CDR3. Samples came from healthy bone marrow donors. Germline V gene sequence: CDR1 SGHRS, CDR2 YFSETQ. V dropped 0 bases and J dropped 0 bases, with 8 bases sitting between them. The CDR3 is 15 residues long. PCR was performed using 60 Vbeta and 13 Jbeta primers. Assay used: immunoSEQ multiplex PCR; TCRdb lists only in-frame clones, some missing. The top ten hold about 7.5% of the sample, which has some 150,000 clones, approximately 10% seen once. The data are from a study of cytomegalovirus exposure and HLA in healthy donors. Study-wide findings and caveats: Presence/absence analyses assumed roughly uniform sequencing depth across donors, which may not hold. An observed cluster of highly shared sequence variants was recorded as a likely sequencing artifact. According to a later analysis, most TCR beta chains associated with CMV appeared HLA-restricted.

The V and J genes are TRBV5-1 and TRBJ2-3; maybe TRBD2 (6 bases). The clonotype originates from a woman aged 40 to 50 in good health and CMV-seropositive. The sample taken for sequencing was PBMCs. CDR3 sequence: CASSLGLASTDTQYF. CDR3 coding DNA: TGCGCCAGCAGCTTGGGTCTAGCGAGCACAGATACGCAGTATTTT.